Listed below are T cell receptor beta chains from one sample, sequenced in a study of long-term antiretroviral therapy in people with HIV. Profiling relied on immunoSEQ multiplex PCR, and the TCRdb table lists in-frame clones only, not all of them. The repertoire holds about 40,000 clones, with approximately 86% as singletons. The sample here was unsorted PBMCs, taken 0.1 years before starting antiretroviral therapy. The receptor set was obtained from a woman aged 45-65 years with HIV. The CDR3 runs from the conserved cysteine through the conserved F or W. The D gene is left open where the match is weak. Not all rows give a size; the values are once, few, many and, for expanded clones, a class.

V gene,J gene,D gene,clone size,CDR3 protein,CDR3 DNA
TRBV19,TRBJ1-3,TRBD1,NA,CASTRDRAPIF,TGTGCCAGTACCCGCGACAGGGCCCCCATTTTT
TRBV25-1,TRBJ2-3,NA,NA,CASSGRDSQYF,TGTGCCAGCAGTGGACGGGATTCGCAGTATTTT
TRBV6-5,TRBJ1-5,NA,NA,CASSYGGFNQPQHF,TGTGCCAGCAGTTACGGGGGATTCAATCAGCCCCAGCATTTT
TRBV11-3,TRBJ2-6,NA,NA,CASSGSSGANVLTF,TGTGCCAGCAGCGGGAGCTCTGGGGCCAACGTCCTGACTTTC
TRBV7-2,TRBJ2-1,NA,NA,CASSLVGDYEQFF,TGTGCCAGCAGCTTAGTAGGGGACTATGAGCAGTTCTTC
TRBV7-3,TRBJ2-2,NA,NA,CASSQGPNTGELFF,TGTGCCAGCAGCCAAGGACCGAACACCGGGGAGCTGTTTTTT
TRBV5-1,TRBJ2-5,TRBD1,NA,CASSDKQGAGETQYF,TGCGCCAGCAGCGACAAACAGGGGGCTGGAGAGACCCAGTACTTC
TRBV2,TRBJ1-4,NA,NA,CASREQLQNEKLFF,TGTGCCAGCAGGGAACAGCTTCAGAATGAAAAACTGTTTTTT
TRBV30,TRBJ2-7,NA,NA,CAWVDSYEQYF,TGTGCCTGGGTTGACAGCTACGAGCAGTACTTC
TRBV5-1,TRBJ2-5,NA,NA,CASSLRAGHQETQYF,TGCGCCAGCAGCCTGCGGGCAGGCCACCAAGAGACCCAGTACTTC
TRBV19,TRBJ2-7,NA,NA,CASSIGRTGGYEQYF,TGTGCCAGTAGTATAGGACGGACTGGGGGCTACGAGCAGTACTTC
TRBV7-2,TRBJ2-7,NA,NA,CASSLIGSSYEQYF,TGTGCCAGCAGCTTAATTGGAAGCTCCTACGAGCAGTACTTC
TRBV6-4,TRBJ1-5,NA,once,CASSDSGVFSNQPQHF,TGTGCCAGCAGTGACTCTGGGGTCTTTAGCAATCAGCCCCAGCATTTT
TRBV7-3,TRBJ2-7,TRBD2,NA,CASSVAGGPWDEQYF,TGTGCCAGCAGCGTCGCGGGGGGGCCGTGGGACGAGCAGTACTTC
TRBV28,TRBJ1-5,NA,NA,CASTWGKAGEPQHF,TGTGCCAGCACCTGGGGCAAGGCGGGTGAGCCCCAGCATTTT
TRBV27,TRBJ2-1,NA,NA,CASSYKILDEQFF,TGTGCCAGCAGTTATAAAATTTTGGATGAGCAGTTCTTC
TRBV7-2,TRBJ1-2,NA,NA,CASSLRGAEYGYTF,TGTGCCAGCAGCTTAAGGGGTGCTGAATATGGCTACACCTTC
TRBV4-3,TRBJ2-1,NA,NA,CASSRGDGNNEQFF,TGCGCCAGCAGCCGGGGGGACGGAAACAATGAGCAGTTCTTC
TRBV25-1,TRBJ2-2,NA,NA,CASSELRRNTGELFF,TGTGCCAGCAGTGAATTGAGGAGGAACACCGGGGAGCTGTTTTTT
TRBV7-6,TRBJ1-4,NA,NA,CASSRGDRTNEKLFF,TGTGCCAGCAGCCGGGGCGACAGAACTAATGAAAAACTGTTTTTT
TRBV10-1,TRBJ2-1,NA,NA,CASSSLGAENSYNEQFF,TGCGCCAGCAGTTCACTCGGGGCCGAAAACTCCTACAATGAGCAGTTCTTC
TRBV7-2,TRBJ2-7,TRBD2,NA,CASSEPLGGGGYEQYF,TGTGCCAGCAGCGAACCCCTGGGCGGGGGGGGCTACGAGCAGTACTTC
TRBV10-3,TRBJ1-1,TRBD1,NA,CAISEPDRGERGTEAFF,TGTGCCATCAGTGAGCCCGACAGGGGGGAAAGAGGCACTGAAGCTTTCTTT
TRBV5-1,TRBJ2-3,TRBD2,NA,CASSLGGGLVTDTQYF,TGCGCCAGCAGCTTGGGGGGGGGACTAGTCACAGATACGCAGTATTTT
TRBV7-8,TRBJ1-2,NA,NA,CASSLGGAVTNYGYTF,TGTGCCAGCAGCTTGGGGGGGGCGGTTACTAACTATGGCTACACCTTC
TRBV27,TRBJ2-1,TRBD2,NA,CASSSTSGGRRSYNEQFF,TGTGCCAGCAGTTCGACTAGCGGGGGCCGCCGATCCTACAATGAGCAGTTCTTC
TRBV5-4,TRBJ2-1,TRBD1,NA,CASSGASGQGGGPFF,TGTGCCAGCAGCGGGGCCTCAGGACAGGGGGGGGGCCCGTTCTTC
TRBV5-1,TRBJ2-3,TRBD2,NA,CASSPGLAGGRLVADTQYF,TGCGCCAGCAGCCCGGGACTAGCGGGGGGGCGATTGGTCGCAGATACGCAGTATTTT
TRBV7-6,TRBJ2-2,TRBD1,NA,CASSLMTGQGELFF,TGTGCCAGCAGCTTAATGACAGGGCAGGGGGAGCTGTTTTTT
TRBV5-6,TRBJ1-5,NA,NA,CASSLYISNQPQHF,TGTGCCAGCAGCTTGTACATTAGCAATCAGCCCCAGCATTTT
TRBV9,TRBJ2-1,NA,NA,CASSDTLGSHNEQFF,TGTGCCAGCAGCGATACCTTAGGGAGTCACAATGAGCAGTTCTTC
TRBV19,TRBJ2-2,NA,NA,CASRQVGVGGELFF,TGTGCCAGTAGACAAGTGGGTGTGGGCGGGGAGCTGTTTTTT
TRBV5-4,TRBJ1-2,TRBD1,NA,CASSSGQNRGYTF,TGTGCCAGCAGCTCGGGACAGAACCGAGGCTACACCTTC
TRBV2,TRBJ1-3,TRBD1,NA,CASPDRGRKRGNTIYF,TGTGCCAGCCCGGACAGGGGAAGGAAACGTGGAAACACCATATATTTT
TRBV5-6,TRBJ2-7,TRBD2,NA,CASSLYSGGPYEQYF,TGTGCCAGCAGCTTGTATTCGGGGGGGCCCTACGAGCAGTACTTC
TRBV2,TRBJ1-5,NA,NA,CASSLGPAQPQHF,TGTGCCAGCAGCTTAGGGCCCGCTCAGCCCCAGCATTTT
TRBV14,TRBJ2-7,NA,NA,CASSQDRSYPQYF,TGTGCCAGCAGCCAAGATAGGTCGTACCCGCAGTACTTC
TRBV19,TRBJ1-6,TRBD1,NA,CASSGAGQGKGSPLHF,TGTGCCAGTAGTGGCGCCGGACAGGGGAAGGGGTCACCCCTCCACTTT
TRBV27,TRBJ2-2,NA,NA,CASSLSNGELFF,TGTGCCAGCAGTTTATCGAACGGGGAGCTGTTTTTT
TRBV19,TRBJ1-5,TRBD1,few,CASSPTGTGRNQPQHF,TGTGCCAGTAGCCCCACCGGGACAGGGCGCAATCAGCCCCAGCATTTT
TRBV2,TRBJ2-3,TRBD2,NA,CASSRSAGGLGTDTQYF,TGTGCCAGCAGTCGTTCGGCGGGGGGGCTCGGCACAGATACGCAGTATTTT
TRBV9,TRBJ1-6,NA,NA,CASSVGRDNSPLHF,TGTGCCAGCAGCGTAGGTCGGGATAATTCACCCCTCCACTTT
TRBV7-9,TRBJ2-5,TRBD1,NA,CASSPVQGAETQYF,TGTGCCAGCAGCCCCGTCCAGGGGGCGGAGACCCAGTACTTC
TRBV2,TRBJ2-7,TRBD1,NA,CASTRDRGDEQYF,TGTGCCAGCACCCGAGACAGGGGGGACGAGCAGTACTTC
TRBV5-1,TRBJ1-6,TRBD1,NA,CASSLNWGQNNSPLHF,TGCGCCAGCAGCTTGAATTGGGGACAGAATAATTCACCCCTCCACTTT
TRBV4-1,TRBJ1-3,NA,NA,CASSPGSSGNTIYF,TGCGCCAGCAGCCCGGGGAGCTCTGGAAACACCATATATTTT
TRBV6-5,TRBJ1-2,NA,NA,CATLTPVGYGYTF,TGTGCCACCTTGACGCCAGTTGGCTATGGCTACACCTTC
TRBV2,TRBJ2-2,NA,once,CASSVTNTGELFF,TGTGCCAGCAGTGTAACAAACACCGGGGAGCTGTTTTTT
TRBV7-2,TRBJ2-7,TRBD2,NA,CASSYPRLAGGLDEQYF,TGTGCCAGCAGCTATCCTAGACTAGCGGGGGGGCTCGACGAGCAGTACTTC